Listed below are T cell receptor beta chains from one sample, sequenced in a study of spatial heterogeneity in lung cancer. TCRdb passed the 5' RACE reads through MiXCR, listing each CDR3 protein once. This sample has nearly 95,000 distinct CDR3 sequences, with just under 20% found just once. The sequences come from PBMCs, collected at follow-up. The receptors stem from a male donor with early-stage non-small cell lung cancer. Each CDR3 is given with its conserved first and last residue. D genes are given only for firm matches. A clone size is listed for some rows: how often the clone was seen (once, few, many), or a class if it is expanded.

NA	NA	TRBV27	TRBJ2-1	TGTGCCAGCAGTTTATTAGTACAGGGTTACAATGAGCAGTTCTTC	CASSLLVQGYNEQFF
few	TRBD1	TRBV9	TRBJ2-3	TGTGCCAGCAGCACTAGTGGGACAGGGCCCACAGATACGCAGTATTTT	CASSTSGTGPTDTQYF
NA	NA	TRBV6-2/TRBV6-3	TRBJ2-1	TGTGCCAGCAGTCGGAGGAATGAGCAGTTCTTC	CASSRRNEQFF
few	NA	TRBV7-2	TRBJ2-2	TGTGCCAGCAGCTTATTAAGTCGGGGCCCCGGAGGGGGGAGTTCGAACACCGGGGAGCTGTTTTTT	CASSLLSRGPGGGSSNTGELFF
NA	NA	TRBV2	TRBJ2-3	TGTGCCAGCAGCTCAAACGGGGATACGCAGTATTTT	CASSSNGDTQYF
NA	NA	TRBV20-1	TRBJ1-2	TGCAGTGCTAGTCCGGGTTACGACTATGGCTACACCTTC	CSASPGYDYGYTF
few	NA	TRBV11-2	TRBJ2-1	TGTGCCAGCAGCCTGGTTAGGTACAATGAGCAGTTCTTC	CASSLVRYNEQFF
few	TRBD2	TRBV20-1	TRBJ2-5	TGCAGTGCTAGTGATCTAGCGGGCGGGGAGGCGACCCAGTACTTC	CSASDLAGGEATQYF
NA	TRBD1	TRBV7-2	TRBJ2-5	TGTGCCAGCAGCTACACGGGACAGCAAGAGACCCAGTACTTC	CASSYTGQQETQYF
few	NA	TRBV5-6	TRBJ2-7	TGTGCCAGCAGCCCACGACTAAGTCCCTACTTATACGAGCAGTACTTC	CASSPRLSPYLYEQYF
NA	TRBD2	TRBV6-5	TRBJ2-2	TGTGCCAGCCGCATAGCGGGGGCCAACACCGGGGAGCTGTTTTTT	CASRIAGANTGELFF
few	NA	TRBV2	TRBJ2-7	TGTGCCAGCAGTAAGGGCTACGAGCAGTACTTC	CASSKGYEQYF
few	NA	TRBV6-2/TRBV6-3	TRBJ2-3	TGTGCCAGCAGTTACCTACCCAGGGTAACTAGCACAGATACGCAGTATTTT	CASSYLPRVTSTDTQYF
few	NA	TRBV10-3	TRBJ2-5	TGTGCCATCAGTGAGTCGTTTGTTCGACTTGCAGAGACCCAGTACTTC	CAISESFVRLAETQYF
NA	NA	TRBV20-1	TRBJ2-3	TGCAGTGCTCCGGAGGGACTTACAGATACGCAGTATTTT	CSAPEGLTDTQYF
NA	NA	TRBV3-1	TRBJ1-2	TGTGCCAGCAGCCAAGATAGGTGGGTGACGACAGACTATGGCTACACCTTC	CASSQDRWVTTDYGYTF
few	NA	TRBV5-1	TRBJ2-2	TGCGCCAGCAGCTTGGTGCAGGGTCGGACCGGGGAGCTGTTTTTT	CASSLVQGRTGELFF
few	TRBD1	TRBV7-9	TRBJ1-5	TGTGCCAGCAGCTTAGGGGACAGGGCGAATCAGCCCCAGCATTTT	CASSLGDRANQPQHF
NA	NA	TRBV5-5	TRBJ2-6	TGTGCCAGCAGATTGACAGGCCCTTCTGGGGCCAACGTCCTGACTTTC	CASRLTGPSGANVLTF
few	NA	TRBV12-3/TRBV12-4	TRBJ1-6	TGTGCCAGCAGTCAAGCAGGAATAGGTTCACCCCTCCACTTT	CASSQAGIGSPLHF
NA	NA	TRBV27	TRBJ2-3	TGTGCCAGCAGCCCGGCCGGACCTCAAACCCATACGCAGTATTTT	CASSPAGPQTHTQYF
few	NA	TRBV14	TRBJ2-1	TGTGCCAGCAGCCAAGATGCGACAGGTTGGAATGAGCAGTTCTTC	CASSQDATGWNEQFF
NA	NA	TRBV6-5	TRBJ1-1	TGTGCCAGCAGAAACAGGGTTAACACTGAAGCTTTCTTT	CASRNRVNTEAFF
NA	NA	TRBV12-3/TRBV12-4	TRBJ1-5	TGTGCCAGCAGTCCAGGGGATACGAGCAATCAGCCCCAGCATTTT	CASSPGDTSNQPQHF
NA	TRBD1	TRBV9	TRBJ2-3	TGTGCCAGCAGCGTAGACCGGGACAGGGTGGCAGATACGCAGTATTTT	CASSVDRDRVADTQYF
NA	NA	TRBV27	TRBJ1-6	TGTGCCAGCAGTTTAGTGGGGGCGAGTTCACCCCTCCACTTT	CASSLVGASSPLHF
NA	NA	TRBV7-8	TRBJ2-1	TGTGCCAGCAGCTTAGATGATCGTCAGCTTTCTGAGCAGTTCTTC	CASSLDDRQLSEQFF
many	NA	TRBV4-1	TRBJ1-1	TGCGCCAGCAGCCTGGACAGCCTTAGGACTGAAGCTTTCTTT	CASSLDSLRTEAFF
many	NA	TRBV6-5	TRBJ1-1	TGTGCCAGCAGTTACTCGGGAGGGGTTAGTGAAGCTTTCTTT	CASSYSGGVSEAFF
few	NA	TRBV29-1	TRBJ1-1	TGCAGCGTTGAAGTGGAAGCTTTCTTT	CSVEVEAFF
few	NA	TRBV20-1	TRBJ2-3	TGCAGTCAGGGACGGCACACAGATACGCAGTATTTT	CSQGRHTDTQYF
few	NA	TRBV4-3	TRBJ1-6	TGCGCCAGCAGCCAAGATAACGTCCTCAATTCACCCCTCCACTTT	CASSQDNVLNSPLHF
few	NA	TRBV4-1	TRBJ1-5	TGCGCCAGCAGCTTTGACCTTAGCAATCAGCCCCAGCATTTT	CASSFDLSNQPQHF
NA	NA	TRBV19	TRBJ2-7	TGTGCCGGTAGCCCCACGGCGAGAGGGGTCTCCTACGAGCAGTACTTC	CAGSPTARGVSYEQYF
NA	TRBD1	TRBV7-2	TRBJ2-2	TGTGCCAGCAGCTTAGTCCGGACAGGGCAAGGCGGGGAGCTGTTTTTT	CASSLVRTGQGGELFF
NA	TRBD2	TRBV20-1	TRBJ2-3	TGCAGTGCTAGAGTCCCTAGCGGAGATACGCAGTATTTT	CSARVPSGDTQYF
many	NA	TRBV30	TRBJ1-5	TGTGCCTGGAGTGGGCTTTGGGGGAGCAATCAGCCCCAGCATTTT	CAWSGLWGSNQPQHF
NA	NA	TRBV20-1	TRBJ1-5	TGCAGTGCTACAACGCAGGGTGTCGTGGCGGGCAATCAGCCCCAGCATTTT	CSATTQGVVAGNQPQHF
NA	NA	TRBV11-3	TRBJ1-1	TGTGCCAGCAGCTTAGTCTCCAGGGCGATTACCAACACTGAAGCTTTCTTT	CASSLVSRAITNTEAFF
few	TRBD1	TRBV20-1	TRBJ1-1	TGCAGTGCTAGGACGGGACAGTGGAACACTGAAGCTTTCTTT	CSARTGQWNTEAFF
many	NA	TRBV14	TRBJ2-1	TGTGCCACCTCACTCTACAATGAGCAGTTCTTC	CATSLYNEQFF
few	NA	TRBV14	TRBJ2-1	TGTGCCAGCAGCCAAGGGTTCTCGTACGATGAGCAGTTCTTC	CASSQGFSYDEQFF
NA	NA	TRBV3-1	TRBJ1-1	TGTGCCAGCAGCTCACCCAAAAACACTGAAGCTTTCTTT	CASSSPKNTEAFF
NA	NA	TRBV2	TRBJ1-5	TGTGCCAGCAGTGAAGGGTCCGATCGCAATCAGCCCCAGCATTTT	CASSEGSDRNQPQHF
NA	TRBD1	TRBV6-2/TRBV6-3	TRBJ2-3	TGTGCCAGCAGGAGGACAGGAAGCACAGATACGCAGTATTTT	CASRRTGSTDTQYF
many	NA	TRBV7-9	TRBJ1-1	TGTGCCAGCAGCCCCGACGAATTCACTGAAGCTTTCTTT	CASSPDEFTEAFF
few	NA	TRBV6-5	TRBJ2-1	TGTGCCAGCAGTCGGACAGCCAACAATGAGCAGTTCTTC	CASSRTANNEQFF
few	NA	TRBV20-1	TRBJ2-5	TGCAGTGCTAGGGATGGGAGTCGACAAGAGACCCAGTACTTC	CSARDGSRQETQYF
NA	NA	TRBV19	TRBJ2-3	TGTGCCAGTAGTATATTCACCACAGATACGCAGTATTTT	CASSIFTTDTQYF
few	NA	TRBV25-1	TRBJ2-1	TGTGCCAGCAGTCTCCGTGGGGCGGCCACATACAATGAGCAGTTCTTC	CASSLRGAATYNEQFF
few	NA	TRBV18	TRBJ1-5	TGTGCCAGCTCATCGGGGCTAGGAAGCAATCAGCCCCAGCATTTT	CASSSGLGSNQPQHF
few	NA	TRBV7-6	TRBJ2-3	TGTGCCAGCAGCCAGGGTGGGGGCGTACGCACAGATACGCAGTATTTT	CASSQGGGVRTDTQYF
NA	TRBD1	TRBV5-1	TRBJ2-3	TGCGCCAGCAGCGGCCGGGACAGGGGGACAGATACGCAGTATTTT	CASSGRDRGTDTQYF
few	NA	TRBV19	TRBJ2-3	TGTGCCAGTAGTCCGGCCAGGGGCACAGATACGCAGTATTTT	CASSPARGTDTQYF
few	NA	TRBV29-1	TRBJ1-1	TGCAGCGTTGTCAAGAAATTGAACACTGAAGCTTTCTTT	CSVVKKLNTEAFF
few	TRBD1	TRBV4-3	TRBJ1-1	TGCGCCAGCAGCCGAGAGACAGGGATAAACACTGAAGCTTTCTTT	CASSRETGINTEAFF
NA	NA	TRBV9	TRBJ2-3	TGTGCCAGCAGTCTTACTCCAGGATCTAGCACAGATACGCAGTATTTT	CASSLTPGSSTDTQYF